This T cell receptor (beta chain) was recorded in a study of blood T cell repertoires in COVID-19. Libraries were prepared by immunoSEQ multiplex PCR; TCRdb keeps only in-frame clonotypes and omits some of them. The sample includes 100,000 to 120,000 clones, about 80% of them seen just once. Between the trimmed V and J ends, which lost 5 bases and 7 bases, there was a span of 12 bases. Germline assignment: CDR1 SNHLY and CDR2 FYNNEI. This CDR3 has 13 residues. This clone was observed a few times. This chain links TRBV2 with TRBJ1-5; D perhaps matches TRBD1 (5 bases). Material for sequencing was peripheral blood. This TCR derives from a woman at least 80 years old with acute or convalescent COVID-19. The CDR3 nucleotides are TGTGCCAGCAGTCTGGGAGGGGAGCAGCCCCAGCATTTT. Protein product: CASSLGGEQPQHF.